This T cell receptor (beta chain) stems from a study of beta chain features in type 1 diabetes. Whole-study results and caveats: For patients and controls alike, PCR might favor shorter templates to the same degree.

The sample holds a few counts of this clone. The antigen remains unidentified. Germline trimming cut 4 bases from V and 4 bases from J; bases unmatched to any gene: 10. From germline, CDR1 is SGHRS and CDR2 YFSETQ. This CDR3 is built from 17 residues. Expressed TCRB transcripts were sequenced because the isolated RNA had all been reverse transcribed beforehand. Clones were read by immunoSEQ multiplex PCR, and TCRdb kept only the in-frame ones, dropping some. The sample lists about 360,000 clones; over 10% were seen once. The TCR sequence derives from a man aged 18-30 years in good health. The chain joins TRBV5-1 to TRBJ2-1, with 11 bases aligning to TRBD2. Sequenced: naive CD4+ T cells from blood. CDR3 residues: CASSASSGGSPYNEQFF. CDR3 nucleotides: TGCGCCAGCAGCGCCTCTAGCGGGGGGTCCCCGTACAATGAGCAGTTCTTC.